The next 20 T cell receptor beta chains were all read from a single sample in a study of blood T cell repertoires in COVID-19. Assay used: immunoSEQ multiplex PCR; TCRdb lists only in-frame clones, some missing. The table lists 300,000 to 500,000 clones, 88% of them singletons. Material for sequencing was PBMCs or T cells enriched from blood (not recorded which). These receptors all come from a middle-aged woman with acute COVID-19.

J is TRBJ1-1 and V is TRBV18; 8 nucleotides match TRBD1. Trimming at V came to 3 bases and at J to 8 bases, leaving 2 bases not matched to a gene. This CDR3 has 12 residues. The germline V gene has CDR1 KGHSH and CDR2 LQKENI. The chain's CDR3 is CASSPGQEEAFF. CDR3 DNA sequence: TGTGCCAGCTCACCGGGACAGGAAGAAGCTTTCTTT.

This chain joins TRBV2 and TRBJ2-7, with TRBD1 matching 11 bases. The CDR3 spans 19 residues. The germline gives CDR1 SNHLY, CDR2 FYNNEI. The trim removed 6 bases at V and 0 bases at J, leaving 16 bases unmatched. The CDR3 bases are TGTGCCAGCAGGGACAGCGGGACAGGGGGTTATTCCAGCTCCTACGAGCAGTACTTC. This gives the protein CASRDSGTGGYSSSYEQYF.

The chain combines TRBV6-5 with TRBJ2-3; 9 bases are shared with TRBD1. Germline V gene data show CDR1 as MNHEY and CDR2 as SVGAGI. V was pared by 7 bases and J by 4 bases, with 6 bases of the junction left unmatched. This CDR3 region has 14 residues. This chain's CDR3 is CASKQGASSDTQYF. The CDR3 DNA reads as TGTGCCAGCAAACAGGGGGCCTCGTCAGATACGCAGTATTTT.

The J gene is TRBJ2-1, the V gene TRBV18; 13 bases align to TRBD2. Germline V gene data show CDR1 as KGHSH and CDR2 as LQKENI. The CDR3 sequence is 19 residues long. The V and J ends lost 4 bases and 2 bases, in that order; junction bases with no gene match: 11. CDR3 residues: CASSLYSGGLAGAYNEQFF. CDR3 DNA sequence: TGTGCCAGCTCACTCTACTCAGGTGGACTAGCGGGGGCCTACAATGAGCAGTTCTTC. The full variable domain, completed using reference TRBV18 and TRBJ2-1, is NAGVMQNPRHLVRRRGQEARLRCSPMKGHSHVYWYRQLPEEGLKFMVYLQKENIIDESGMPKERFSAEFPKEGPSILRIQQVVRGDSAAYFCASSLYSGGLAGAYNEQFFGPGTRLTVL.

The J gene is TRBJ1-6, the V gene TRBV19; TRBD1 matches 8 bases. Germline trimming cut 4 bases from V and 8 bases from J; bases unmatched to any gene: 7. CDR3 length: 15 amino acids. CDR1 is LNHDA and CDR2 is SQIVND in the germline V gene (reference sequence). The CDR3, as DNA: TGTGCCAGTAGTACCGCACAGGGGGTATATTCACCCCTCCACTTT. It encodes CASSTAQGVYSPLHF.

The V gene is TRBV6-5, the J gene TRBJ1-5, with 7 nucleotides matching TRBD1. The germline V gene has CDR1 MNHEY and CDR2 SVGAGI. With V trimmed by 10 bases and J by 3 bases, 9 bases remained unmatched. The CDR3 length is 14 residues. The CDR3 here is CATIMGQHNQPQHF. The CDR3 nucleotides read TGTGCCACCATCATGGGACAGCACAATCAGCCCCAGCATTTT.

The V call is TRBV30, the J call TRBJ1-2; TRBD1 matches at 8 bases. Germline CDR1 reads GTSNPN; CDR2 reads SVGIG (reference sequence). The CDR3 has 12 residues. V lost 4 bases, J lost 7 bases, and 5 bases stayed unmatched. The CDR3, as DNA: TGTGCCTGGACTCCCGGACAGGGTGGCTACACCTTC. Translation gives CAWTPGQGGYTF.

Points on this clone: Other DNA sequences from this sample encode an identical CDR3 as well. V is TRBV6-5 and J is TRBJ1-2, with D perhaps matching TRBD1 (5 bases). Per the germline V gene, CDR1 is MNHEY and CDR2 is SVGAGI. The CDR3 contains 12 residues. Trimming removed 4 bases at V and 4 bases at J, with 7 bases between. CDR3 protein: CASSSDSYGYTF. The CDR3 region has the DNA TGTGCCAGCAGTTCTGACAGCTATGGCTACACCTTC.

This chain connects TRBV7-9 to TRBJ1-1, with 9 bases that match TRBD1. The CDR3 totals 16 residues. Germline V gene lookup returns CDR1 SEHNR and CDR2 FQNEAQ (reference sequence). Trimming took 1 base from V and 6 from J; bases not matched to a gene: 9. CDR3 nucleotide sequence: TGTGCCAGCAGCTTAGATCTCGGACAGGGGATTTCTGAAGCTTTCTTT. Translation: CASSLDLGQGISEAFF.

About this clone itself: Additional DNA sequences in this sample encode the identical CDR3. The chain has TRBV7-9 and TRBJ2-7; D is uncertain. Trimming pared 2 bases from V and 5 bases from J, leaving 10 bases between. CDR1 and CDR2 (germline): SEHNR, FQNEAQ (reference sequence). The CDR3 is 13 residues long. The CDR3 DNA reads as TGTGCCAGCAGCTTACTCGGAGCCCACGAGCAGTACTTC. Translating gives CASSLLGAHEQYF.

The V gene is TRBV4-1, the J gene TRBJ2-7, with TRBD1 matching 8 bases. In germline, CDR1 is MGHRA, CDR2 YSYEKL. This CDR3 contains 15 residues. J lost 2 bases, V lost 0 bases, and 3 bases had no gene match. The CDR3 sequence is CASSQDRTGPYEQYF. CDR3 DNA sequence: TGCGCCAGCAGCCAAGACCGGACAGGGCCCTACGAGCAGTACTTC.

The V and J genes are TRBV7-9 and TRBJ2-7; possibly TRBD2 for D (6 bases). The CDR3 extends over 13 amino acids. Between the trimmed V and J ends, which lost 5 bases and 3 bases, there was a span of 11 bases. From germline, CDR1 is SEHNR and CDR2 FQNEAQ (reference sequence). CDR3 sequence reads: CASSTAGSYEQYF. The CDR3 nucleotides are TGTGCCAGCAGCACGGCCGGGAGCTACGAGCAGTACTTC. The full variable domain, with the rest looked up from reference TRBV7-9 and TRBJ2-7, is DTGVSQNPRHKITKRGQNVTFRCDPISEHNRLYWYRQTLGQGPEFLTYFQNEAQLEKSRLLSDRFSAERPKGSFSTLEIQRTEQGDSAMYLCASSTAGSYEQYFGPGTRLTVT.

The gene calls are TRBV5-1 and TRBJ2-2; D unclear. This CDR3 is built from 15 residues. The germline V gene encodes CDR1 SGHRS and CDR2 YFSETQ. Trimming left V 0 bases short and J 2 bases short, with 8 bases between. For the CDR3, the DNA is TGCGCCAGCAGCTTGGACGCAGGAAACACCGGGGAGCTGTTTTTT. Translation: CASSLDAGNTGELFF.

The CDR3 region has the DNA TGCGCCAGCAGCCAAGCCCAGCGGGGGACCTACGAGCAGTACTTC. Translation gives CASSQAQRGTYEQYF. V usage is TRBV4-1 and J usage is TRBJ2-7, with 8 bases fitting TRBD2. V lost 1 base to trimming and J lost 2 bases; unmatched junction nucleotides: 4. Germline CDR1 reads MGHRA; CDR2 reads YSYEKL. This CDR3 has 15 amino acids.

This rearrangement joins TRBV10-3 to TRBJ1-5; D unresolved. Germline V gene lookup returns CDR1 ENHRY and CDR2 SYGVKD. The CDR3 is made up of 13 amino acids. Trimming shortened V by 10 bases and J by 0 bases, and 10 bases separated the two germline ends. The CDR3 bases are TGTGCCAGCCAGGCATATAGCAATCAGCCCCAGCATTTT. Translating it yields CASQAYSNQPQHF.

CDR3 nucleotide sequence: TGTGCCAGCAGTCGACTCCCCGGGACAGGGGTCGGGGAGCAGTTCTTC. It translates to CASSRLPGTGVGEQFF. The chain is built from TRBV28 and TRBJ2-1; 10 bases are shared with TRBD1. Germline-derived CDR1 and CDR2 are MDHEN and SYDVKM. With 5 bases clipped from V and 10 bases from J, the junction kept 14 bases outside the gene matches. The length of the CDR3 is 16 residues.

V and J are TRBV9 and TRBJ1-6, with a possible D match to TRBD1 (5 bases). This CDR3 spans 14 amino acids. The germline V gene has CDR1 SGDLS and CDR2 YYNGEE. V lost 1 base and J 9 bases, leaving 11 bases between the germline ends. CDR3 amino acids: CASSVRGGGSPLHF. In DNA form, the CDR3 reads TGTGCCAGCAGCGTACGGGGGGGTGGTTCACCCCTCCACTTT.

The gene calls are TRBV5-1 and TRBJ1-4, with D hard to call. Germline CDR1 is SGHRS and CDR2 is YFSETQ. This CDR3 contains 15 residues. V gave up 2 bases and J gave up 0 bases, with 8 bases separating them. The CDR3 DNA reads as TGCGCCAGCAGCTTCATCCCAGCAACTAATGAAAAACTGTTTTTT. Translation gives CASSFIPATNEKLFF.

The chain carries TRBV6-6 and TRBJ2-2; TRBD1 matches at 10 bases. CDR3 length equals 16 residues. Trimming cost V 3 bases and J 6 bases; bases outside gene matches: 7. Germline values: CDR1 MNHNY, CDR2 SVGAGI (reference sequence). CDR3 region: CASSYPGTGVPGELFF. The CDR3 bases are TGTGCCAGCAGTTATCCCGGGACAGGGGTTCCCGGGGAGCTGTTTTTT.

CDR3 residues: CASSLESGSWDSRFF. CDR3 in DNA: TGCGCCAGCAGCTTGGAATCTGGGAGTTGGGATTCACGGTTTTTT. J is TRBJ1-4 and V is TRBV5-1, with D unclear. V was pared by 0 bases and J by 16 bases, with 22 bases between. This CDR3 spans 15 amino acids. Germline assignment: CDR1 SGHRS and CDR2 YFSETQ.